Detailed here is one TCR beta chain. The data originate from a study of blood T cell repertoires in COVID-19. The overall study: Acute and convalescent COVID-19 specimens originated in the United States, Italy and Spain. The analysed material was cDNA or gDNA that came from T cells, B-cell-depleted T cells, or PBMCs.

Original processing methods: Using reference gene primer amplification, nucleated cell counts were estimated. Method: immunoSEQ multiplex PCR; TCRdb's copy keeps in-frame clones and lacks some. V, J and clone size reflect that table, while D and trimming were determined from the DNA. The sample has about 68,000 clones, over 60% seen once. There are 12 residues in the CDR3. V dropped 3 bases and J dropped 4 bases, with 9 bases sitting between them. CDR1 and CDR2 (germline): SQVTM, ANQGSEA. This clonotype originated in a human donor in a cohort sampled during active COVID-19. Input material: peripheral blood. The chain carries TRBV29-1 and TRBJ1-2; possibly TRBD1 for D (5 bases). CDR3 residues: CSVEEQAYGYTF. CDR3 nucleotide sequence: TGCAGCGTTGAGGAACAGGCCTATGGCTACACCTTC.